The 29 T cell receptor beta chains listed next were all sequenced from one sample in a study of cytomegalovirus exposure and HLA in healthy donors. The PCR had 60 Vbeta and 13 Jbeta primers. The protocol was immunoSEQ multiplex PCR, while the TCRdb copy is restricted to in-frame clones and leaves out a portion. Among roughly 96,000 clones, around 74% were seen once, and the ten largest hold around 14%. Input material: PBMCs. The receptor set was obtained from a woman between 70 and 85 years old in good health and CMV-seropositive.

This rearrangement joins TRBV4-2 to TRBJ1-5; D might be TRBD1 (6 bases). The CDR3 length is 17 residues. V dropped 0 bases and J dropped 5 bases, with 17 bases sitting between them. The germline gives CDR1 LGHNA, CDR2 YNFKEQ. The CDR3 protein is CASSQDIGQSPYQPQHF. Here the CDR3 DNA reads TGTGCCAGCAGCCAAGATATCGGACAGTCACCCTATCAGCCCCAGCATTTT.

The CDR3 DNA sequence: TGTGCCAGCAGCGTAGGAGGGGCGGGACAGCCCCAGCATTTT. Amino acid sequence: CASSVGGAGQPQHF. The chain has TRBV9 and TRBJ1-5; TRBD1 is a possible D gene (5 bases). CDR1 and CDR2 from the germline V gene are SGDLS and YYNGEE. V lost 0 bases and J lost 7, with 11 bases in between. The CDR3 length is 14 residues. Full variable domain (outside the CDR3, taken from reference TRBV9 and TRBJ1-5): DSGVTQTPKHLITATGQRVTLRCSPRSGDLSVYWYQQSLDQGLQFLIQYYNGEERAKGNILERFSAQQFPDLHSELNLSSLELGDSALYFCASSVGGAGQPQHFGDGTRLSIL.

This clone was seen a handful of times. This rearrangement joins TRBV7-8 to TRBJ1-2; D possibly corresponds to TRBD1 (5 bases). CDR1 and CDR2 from the germline V gene are SGHVS and FQNEAQ. CDR3 length equals 14 residues. V was trimmed by 5 bases and J by 0 bases, leaving 10 bases between them. The CDR3 sequence is CASSPAGANYGYTF. The CDR3 DNA reads as TGTGCCAGCAGCCCCGCGGGGGCTAACTATGGCTACACCTTC.

This clone was found once. The rearrangement links TRBV4-1 to TRBJ2-1; possible D gene TRBD1, 6 bases. The CDR3 is 15 residues long. V was clipped by 2 bases and J by 4 bases, with 12 bases between them. CDR1 MGHRA and CDR2 YSYEKL come from the germline V gene. CDR3 in DNA: TGCGCCAGCAGCCAACTATGGACAGATTACAATGAGCAGTTCTTC. It specifies CASSQLWTDYNEQFF.

This chain joins TRBV27 and TRBJ2-6, with 8 bases matching TRBD1. Germline V gene lookup returns CDR1 MNHEY and CDR2 SMNVEV (reference sequence). V dropped 6 bases and J dropped 4; count of bases not matched to a gene: 2. The CDR3 has 14 amino acids. CDR3 DNA sequence: TGTGCCAGCAGCCAGGGGGCAGGGGCCAACGTCCTGACTTTC. Residues: CASSQGAGANVLTF.

The chain carries TRBV9 and TRBJ1-3, with D perhaps matching TRBD1 (6 bases). The length of the CDR3 is 16 residues. Trimming pared 1 base from V and 0 bases from J, leaving 11 bases between. Germline lookup yields CDR1 SGDLS and CDR2 YYNGEE. CDR3 region: CASSVKDSSSGNTIYF. The CDR3 bases are TGTGCCAGCAGCGTAAAGGACAGTAGCTCTGGAAACACCATATATTTT.

The chain links TRBV25-1 to TRBJ2-3; the D gene is possibly TRBD2 (6 bases). CDR1 is MGHDK and CDR2 is SYGVNS in the germline V gene. Trimming pared 1 base from V and 5 bases from J, leaving 13 bases between. The CDR3 totals 15 residues. The CDR3 loop reads CASSEWGREVDTQYF. For the CDR3, the DNA is TGTGCCAGCAGTGAATGGGGCAGGGAGGTAGATACGCAGTATTTT.

The J gene is TRBJ2-7, the V gene TRBV28, with 11 bases identical to TRBD1. From germline, CDR1 is MDHEN and CDR2 SYDVKM. V trimming: 4 bases; J trimming: 6 bases; junction bases outside the gene matches: 5. CDR3 length: 14 residues. CDR3 protein: CASSWGQGGFEQYF. In nucleotides, the CDR3 is TGTGCCAGCAGTTGGGGACAGGGGGGGTTCGAGCAGTACTTC.

V and J are TRBV2 and TRBJ1-4; D is possibly TRBD1 (6 bases). CDR3 length equals 15 residues. The V gene's germline CDR1 is SNHLY and CDR2 FYNNEI. Between the trimmed V and J ends, which lost 8 bases and 0 bases, there was a span of 13 bases. CDR3: CASVRQAATNEKLFF. DNA of the CDR3: TGTGCCAGCGTTCGACAGGCTGCAACTAATGAAAAACTGTTTTTT.

The chain couples TRBV6-5 to TRBJ1-3, with D perhaps TRBD1 (6 bases). CDR1 and CDR2 (germline): MNHEY, SVGAGI. Trimming shortened V by 10 bases and J by 4 bases, and 20 bases separated the two germline ends. The CDR3 is 15 amino acids. The DNA of the CDR3 is TGTGCCACCAAGGGCAGGGGATTTACGGGAAACACCATATATTTT. Its translation is CATKGRGFTGNTIYF.

A remark on this clone: Mismatch with germline at one junction end may stem from a read error. CDR3 bases: TGTGCCAGCAGCTTAATCCTCGCGGGAGTCACAGATACGCAATATTTT. Translated, it gives CASSLILAGVTDTQYF. This chain links TRBV7-9 with TRBJ2-3; 7 positions agree with TRBD2. The CDR3 is made up of 16 amino acids. From germline, CDR1 is SEHNR and CDR2 FQNEAQ (reference sequence).

The V gene is TRBV10-3, the J gene TRBJ1-5; D not certain. Germline CDR1 and CDR2: ENHRY and SYGVKD. This CDR3 comprises 15 residues. V was pared by 6 bases and J by 2 bases, with 14 bases between. CDR3 sequence (DNA): TGTGCCATCAGCCCCCATGGGGAGGGCAATCAGCCCCAGCATTTT. It yields the protein CAISPHGEGNQPQHF.

The chain has TRBV28 and TRBJ2-7; D perhaps matches TRBD1 (6 bases). CDR1 is MDHEN and CDR2 is SYDVKM in the germline V gene. This CDR3 spans 13 amino acids. V was shortened by 5 bases and J by 4 bases, with 12 bases between the two germline ends. CDR3 in amino acids: CASSPGERYEQYF. The DNA of the CDR3 is TGTGCCAGCAGTCCAGGGGAAAGGTACGAGCAGTACTTC.

The CDR3 is CATSRGGTGEQPQHF. The CDR3 DNA reads as TGTGCCACCAGCAGAGGGGGGACAGGGGAGCAGCCCCAGCATTTT. The genes are TRBV15 and TRBJ1-5, with 10 bases that match TRBD1. The length of the CDR3 is 15 residues. Germline V gene lookup returns CDR1 LNHNV and CDR2 YYDKDF (reference sequence). Trimming removed 1 base from V and 7 bases from J; junction bases left unmatched: 4.

Here the CDR3 DNA reads TGTGCCAGCAGTGTGGACAGGGGACGAGAAAAACTGTTTTTT. Protein sequence: CASSVDRGREKLFF. The chain couples TRBV2 to TRBJ1-4; 9 nucleotides line up with TRBD1. This CDR3 region has 14 residues. Trimming took 4 bases from V and 8 from J; bases not matched to a gene: 5. Germline CDR1 is SNHLY and CDR2 is FYNNEI.

The rearrangement links TRBV15 to TRBJ2-5; 8 bases match TRBD1. V shed 10 bases and J 6 bases; nucleotides not matched to a gene: 13. The CDR3 covers 14 residues. Germline-derived CDR1 and CDR2 are LNHNV and YYDKDF (reference sequence). CDR3 coding DNA: TGTGCCAGTGCCGGGACAGGAACAATAAAGACCCAGTACTTC. Protein product: CASAGTGTIKTQYF. Based on the CDR3 plus reference TRBV15 and TRBJ2-5, the full variable domain is DAMVIQNPRYQVTQFGKPVTLSCSQTLNHNVMYWYQQKSSQAPKLLFHYYDKDFNNEADTPDNFQSRRPNTSFCFLDIRSPGLGDTAMYLCASAGTGTIKTQYFGPGTRLLVL.

The CDR3 nucleotides read TGTGCCAGTACCCCTCAGGTCGGGGAGCTGTTTTTT. Translated: CASTPQVGELFF. The J gene is TRBJ2-2, the V gene TRBV19; D remains ambiguous. Trimming removed 7 bases from V and 7 bases from J, with 10 bases in between. Germline V gene lookup returns CDR1 LNHDA and CDR2 SQIVND (reference sequence). The CDR3 has 12 residues.

The rearrangement uses TRBV7-2 and TRBJ1-6; the match to TRBD1 covers 7 bases. In germline, CDR1 is SGHTA, CDR2 FQGNSA. V trimming: 8 bases; J trimming: 6 bases; junction bases outside the gene matches: 7. CDR3 size: 14 residues. The CDR3 nucleotides read TGTGCCAGCGTGGAGGGGGCATTTAATTCACCCCTCCACTTT. As protein: CASVEGAFNSPLHF. The whole variable domain, remainder taken from reference TRBV7-2 and TRBJ1-6, is GAGVSQSPSNKVTEKGKDVELRCDPISGHTALYWYRQSLGQGLEFLIYFQGNSAPDKSGLPSDRFSAERTGGSVSTLTIQRTQQEDSAVYLCASVEGAFNSPLHFGNGTRLTVT.

The CDR3 region is CSVNIRTGELFF. CDR3 sequence (DNA): TGCAGCGTTAATATTCGGACCGGGGAGCTGTTTTTT. V usage is TRBV29-1 and J usage is TRBJ2-2; D remains unclear. This CDR3 region has 12 residues. The V end was cut by 5 bases, the J end by 5 bases, with 9 bases between. Germline V CDR1 and CDR2: SQVTM, ANQGSEA.

The chain carries TRBV4-3 and TRBJ2-2; 10 bases match TRBD1. The junction had 9 bases not matched to a gene; V was cut back by 4 bases and J by 4 bases. CDR1 and CDR2 (germline): LGHNA, YSLEER. This CDR3 region has 17 residues. The CDR3 spells CASSRAAGQGFTGELFF. CDR3 bases: TGCGCCAGCAGCCGAGCCGCGGGACAGGGGTTCACCGGGGAGCTGTTTTTT.

The CDR3: CASSPGAGLNSPLHF. The CDR3 DNA is TGTGCCAGCAGCCCAGGGGCAGGGCTAAATTCACCCCTCCACTTT. This chain joins TRBV7-2 and TRBJ1-6, with D possibly being TRBD1 (6 bases). Trimming took 5 bases from V and 7 from J, leaving 15 bases between them. From germline, CDR1 is SGHTA and CDR2 FQGNSA. The CDR3 sequence is 15 residues long.

The CDR3, as DNA: TGTGCCATCAGTCTTGGAGGGACAGATACGCAGTATTTT. It specifies CAISLGGTDTQYF. J is TRBJ2-3 and V is TRBV10-3; a weak D match, TRBD2 (6 bases). Germline assignment: CDR1 ENHRY and CDR2 SYGVKD. V gave up 5 bases and J gave up 3 bases, with 9 bases separating them. The CDR3 has 13 amino acids.

The chain links TRBV11-2 to TRBJ2-1, with 9 bases aligning to TRBD1. From germline, CDR1 is SGHAT and CDR2 FQNNGV. The CDR3 length is 15 residues. The ends lost 3 bases at V and 6 bases at J; junction bases unmatched: 6. The CDR3 loop is CASSFGTGFGNEQFF. Here the CDR3 DNA reads TGTGCCAGCAGCTTTGGGACAGGGTTCGGCAATGAGCAGTTCTTC.

The table lists this clone with a few counts. The V call is TRBV7-3, the J call TRBJ1-1; D is perhaps TRBD1 (6 bases). The V and J ends lost 5 bases and 1 base respectively, with 8 bases between them. The CDR3 runs to 13 residues. CDR1 and CDR2 (germline): SGHTA, FQGTGA. CDR3 sequence reads: CASSPGANTEAFF. The CDR3 DNA follows: TGTGCCAGCAGCCCAGGGGCGAACACTGAAGCTTTCTTT.

CDR3 bases: TGTGCCAGCAGCTTAGCTGGGAGGGGTTTGGAAGAGACCCAGTACTTC. It translates to CASSLAGRGLEETQYF. The gene calls are TRBV7-2 and TRBJ2-5; 7 bases agree with TRBD2. V shed 0 bases, J shed 3 bases, and the junction held 7 bases outside the gene matches. CDR1 is SGHTA and CDR2 is FQGNSA in the germline V gene. This CDR3 has 16 residues.

In nucleotides, the CDR3 is TGTGCCAGCAGCCCCCGACTAGCGGGAGTCGAGACAGATACGCAGTATTTT. Protein product: CASSPRLAGVETDTQYF. V is TRBV7-6 and J is TRBJ2-3, with 12 nucleotides matching TRBD2. V gave up 5 bases and J gave up 3 bases; unmatched junction bases: 9. CDR1 is SGHVS, CDR2 FNYEAQ, per germline. The CDR3 runs 17 residues.

The rearrangement joins TRBV9 to TRBJ2-3, with 8 bases aligning to TRBD2. This CDR3 spans 18 amino acids. Looked up from germline, CDR1 is SGDLS and CDR2 is YYNGEE. With V trimmed by 0 bases and J by 3 bases, 12 bases remained unmatched. This chain's CDR3 is CASSVAAGGRLITDTQYF. The CDR3, as DNA: TGTGCCAGCAGCGTAGCTGCGGGGGGCAGACTAATAACAGATACGCAGTATTTT.

The rearrangement uses TRBV20-1 and TRBJ2-1; tentative D call: TRBD2 (6 bases). The CDR3 contains 11 residues. CDR1 is DFQATT, CDR2 SNEGSKA, per germline (reference sequence). V was pared by 7 bases and J by 14 bases, with 18 bases between. This CDR3 is CSGGTVPGEFF. In DNA, the CDR3 is TGCAGTGGAGGGACTGTCCCCGGGGAGTTCTTC.

This clone has a handful of counts. The rearrangement links TRBV5-4 to TRBJ2-5; D gene uncertain. In germline, CDR1 is SGHNT, CDR2 YYREEE (reference sequence). This CDR3 is built from 13 residues. V was clipped by 4 bases and J by 5 bases, with 12 bases between them. CDR3 region: CASSRSPVETQYF. The CDR3 nucleotides are TGTGCCAGCAGCCGCAGTCCAGTGGAGACCCAGTACTTC.